The clone carrying this T cell receptor beta chain was seen once. The data stem from a study of blood T cell repertoires in COVID-19. Study-level information: PBMCs, B-cell-depleted T cells, or T cells were the source of the cDNA or gDNA that made up the material.

Profiled with immunoSEQ multiplex PCR; TCRdb holds only in-frame clones, not every one. The sample shows approximately 70,000 clones, about nine tenths of them seen only once. The material sequenced was peripheral blood. This receptor was obtained from a woman aged 55-69 years with acute or convalescent COVID-19.

The CDR3 nucleotides read TGTGCCAGCAGTTACTGGGGACAGGGATCCGAGCAGTACTTC. Protein product: CASSYWGQGSEQYF. This rearrangement joins TRBV6-6 to TRBJ2-7; TRBD1 matches 9 bases. The trim removed 1 base at V and 6 bases at J, leaving 4 bases unmatched. The CDR3 is 14 residues long. Germline V gene data show CDR1 as MNHNY and CDR2 as SVGAGI (reference sequence).